The source of this TCR beta chain is a study of regulatory dendritic cells for organ transplantation (dated by TCRdb to 2016 to 2017). Notes on the research overall: TCRbeta repertoires were sequenced from sorted naive and memory CD4+ and CD8+ T cells before and after allostimulation with regulatory or mature dendritic cells. The paper as a whole reports these results and caveats: Of the resting subsets, memory CD8+ T cells had the largest number of alloreactive TCR clonotypes. Only two subjects were sequenced, and considerable between-individual heterogeneity in the alloreactive memory CD8+ T cell pool was noted by the authors. In both subjects, allostimulation led to expansion of memory CD8+ clones, although regulatory dendritic cells appeared to cause more limited expansion than mature dendritic cells did. The repertoires of naive CD4+ and CD8+ T cells were highly diverse, while memory cell repertoires were less diverse, with memory CD8+ cells being the most oligoclonal.

V ends up 5 bases short and J 1 base short, with an unmatched junction base count of 3. Counted from cysteine to phenylalanine, this CDR3 has 16 amino acids. CDR3 DNA is the only sequence kept; it has 48 bases, read in frame from the first base. The germline V gene gives CDR1 as SGHTA and CDR2 as FQGNSA. TCRbeta CDR3 regions were amplified by multiplexed two-step PCR using Vbeta-specific forward primers and Jbeta-specific reverse primers. TCRbeta libraries were sequenced on an Illumina instrument through the immunoSEQ service. Per the authors' processing: V, D and J genes were assigned using IMGT annotation, and counts were corrected for multiplex PCR bias using synthetic CDR3 analogues. In the immunoSEQ Analyzer, repertoire clonality was calculated as one minus the normalized Shannon entropy. Clonal expansion was defined using Fisher's exact test with Benjamini-Hochberg false discovery rate control and a two-tailed threshold of P<0.01. As stored in TCRdb, this immuneACCESS dataset retains in-frame rearrangements with V and J assigned. A fraction of the clones does not appear; measured against another copy, unresolved V genes explain less than half of the discrepancy, and the remainder lacks a known reason. The V and J calls and clone size were taken over from that table, and D and trimming were inferred from the DNA. In this sample the table shows around 30,000 clones, about four fifths of which occur a single time. Together, the top ten hold about 0.1% of the sample.

This clone was found once. Its antigen is still unknown. Base qualities are missing; no much larger clone stands one base away. Naive T cells were sorted as CD45RA+ and memory T cells as CD45RO+ CD4+ or CD8+ cells by FACS. Two healthy control subjects provided the T cells used for TCR sequencing. Sorted T cell subsets that were not stimulated were used as baseline controls for the mixed lymphocyte reactions. The Qiagen DNeasy Blood & Tissue Kit was used for extraction of genomic DNA. This receptor chain uses TRBV7-2 and TRBJ2-1, with TRBD2 matching 12 junction bases. The receptor was derived from a human donor in good health. The specimen was naive CD4+ T cells from blood. Sample cell subset or site, as interpreted from the label and publication: CD45RA+ naive T cells. The CDR3 region has the sequence CASSRLAGASYNEQFF. The DNA is as follows: TGTGCCAGCAGCAGACTAGCGGGAGCTTCCTACAATGAGCAGTTCTTC.